This T cell receptor beta chain was sequenced in a study of T cells in Graves' hyperthyroidism and ophthalmopathy. The germline CDR1 and CDR2 sequences are SGHAT and FQNNGV. This CDR3 has 15 amino acids. With 4 bases clipped from V and 7 bases from J, the junction kept 8 bases outside the gene matches. Diagnosing involved the use of clinical symptoms, serum thyroxine and TRAb, thyroid ultrasound and orbital computed tomography. There were TCR beta CDR3 regions amplified from RNA transcripts. An initial round of RT-PCR targeting the TCR CDR3 relied on the HTBI primer set. TCRdb re-called the multiplex PCR reads through MiXCR, storing one row per CDR3 protein. The sample consists of over 250,000 distinct CDR3 sequences, roughly an eighth of them appearing once.

This TCR was recovered from a woman in her forties with Graves' ophthalmopathy. Sample: blood. The rearrangement links TRBV11-2 to TRBJ2-4, with 9 bases lining up with TRBD1. In nucleotides, the CDR3 is TGTGCCAGCAGCTCCAGGAGGACAGGGGCGAACATTCAGTACTTC. This translates into CASSSRRTGANIQYF.